These T cell receptor beta chains were read from a single sample in a study of OX40 agonist ivuxolimab in advanced cancers. The data were produced by immunoSEQ multiplex PCR, yet TCRdb's version contains in-frame clones alone and is incomplete. The table lists 35,000 to 45,000 clones, 75% to 90% of them singletons. The sample was CD4+ or CD8+ T cells sorted from blood, taken in a trial of the OX40 agonist ivuxolimab. These receptor sequences come from an adult with an advanced solid tumor such as melanoma, head and neck, liver or kidney cancer. The CDR3 runs from the conserved cysteine through the conserved F or W. The D gene is left open where the match is weak. Expanded clones get a size class; other rows say once, few or many, or leave the size out.

D	V	J	size	DNA	CDR3
-	TRBV2	TRBJ1-6	-	TGTGCCAGCAGTGGCGGCGGCTTAGTTGACAATTCACCCCTCCACTTT	CASSGGGLVDNSPLHF
-	TRBV11-3	TRBJ2-4	-	TGTGCCAGCAGCTTCCAAAACGGCGAAAACATTCAGTACTTC	CASSFQNGENIQYF
TRBD2	TRBV5-1	TRBJ2-7	-	TGCGCCAGCAGCTTGGTGCCTAGCGGGGGCTACGAGCAGTACTTC	CASSLVPSGGYEQYF
TRBD2	TRBV13	TRBJ2-3	-	TGTGCCAGCAGCCTTCCGGGACTAGCTAGCACAGATACGCAGTATTTT	CASSLPGLASTDTQYF
-	TRBV19	TRBJ2-3	-	TGTGCCAGTAGTATGGGGGGCACAGATACGCAGTATTTT	CASSMGGTDTQYF
-	TRBV6-5	TRBJ2-7	-	TGTGCCAGCAGTTTTCGGGACACCGCCTACGAGCAGTACTTC	CASSFRDTAYEQYF
TRBD2	TRBV13	TRBJ2-7	-	TGTGCCAGCAGCCGGGGGGAGTTTCGCGAGCAGTACTTC	CASSRGEFREQYF
TRBD2	TRBV4-2	TRBJ2-3	-	TGTGCCAGCAGCCAAAACCAGCGGGAGATTGCAGATACGCAGTATTTT	CASSQNQREIADTQYF
TRBD1	TRBV5-1	TRBJ2-1	-	TGCGCCAGCAGCTTGGGGGACAGTATGCATGAGCAGTTCTTC	CASSLGDSMHEQFF
TRBD1	TRBV5-5	TRBJ2-7	-	TGTGCCAGCAGCTTACAGGGGAGCTCCTACGAGCAGTACTTC	CASSLQGSSYEQYF
TRBD1	TRBV2	TRBJ2-2	few	TGTGCCAGCAAGGGACAGGGGGCGCTTACCGGGGAGCTGTTTTTT	CASKGQGALTGELFF
-	TRBV27	TRBJ2-3	-	TGTGCCAGCAGTTTATCGAAGGGAGATACGCAGTATTTT	CASSLSKGDTQYF
-	TRBV4-1	TRBJ2-7	-	TGCGCCAGCAGCCAAGAGCGGCGGGCGGGTAGTGGAGACGAGCAGTACTTC	CASSQERRAGSGDEQYF
-	TRBV5-1	TRBJ2-1	-	TGCGCCAGCAGCTTGGGGACAGCCTACAATGAGCAGTTCTTC	CASSLGTAYNEQFF
TRBD1	TRBV2	TRBJ1-5	-	TGTGCCAGCAATGAGTGGGACAGTGATAATCAGCCCCAGCATTTT	CASNEWDSDNQPQHF
TRBD2	TRBV7-3	TRBJ2-3	-	TGTGCCAGCAGCTTAACGAAGGCCCCTAGCGGGCCAGATACGCAGTATTTT	CASSLTKAPSGPDTQYF
-	TRBV14	TRBJ1-1	once	TGTGCCAGCAGCCAAGTTGTGCGCCGGGGCCTATTGTATAACACTGAAGCTTTCTTT	CASSQVVRRGLLYNTEAFF
TRBD2	TRBV30	TRBJ2-7	once	TGTGCCTGGAGTTACGCTCTCAGAGGGTTACTAGCGGGGGGAGCCTACGAGCAGTACTTC	CAWSYALRGLLAGGAYEQYF
-	TRBV7-9	TRBJ2-2	-	TGTGCCAGCAGCCGATCGACGGATAACACCGGGGAGCTGTTTTTT	CASSRSTDNTGELFF
-	TRBV12-5	TRBJ2-7	once	TGTGCTAGTTCGGAGTATTCTTCCGAGCAGTACTTC	CASSEYSSEQYF
TRBD1	TRBV11-2	TRBJ1-5	-	TGTGCCAGCAGCAGGACAGGGGGGCATGGTCAGCCCCAGCATTTT	CASSRTGGHGQPQHF
TRBD1	TRBV28	TRBJ1-2	-	TGTGCCAGCAGTCCCAGGGGGGGCTACACCTTC	CASSPRGGYTF
-	TRBV29-1	TRBJ2-7	once	TGCAGCGCCTCGGGACTCAACAAGGAGCAGTACTTC	CSASGLNKEQYF
-	TRBV28	TRBJ2-1	-	TGTGCCAGCAGTTTATCGCGGGTAGAGGTACGCAATGAGCAGTTCTTC	CASSLSRVEVRNEQFF
-	TRBV30	TRBJ2-7	few	TGTGCCTGGACCCAACCGGGGGTGGTAGTTGAGCAGTACTTC	CAWTQPGVVVEQYF
-	TRBV6-4	TRBJ2-3	-	TGTGCCAGCAGTGACGGAGTGGGGAGAGATACGCAGTATTTT	CASSDGVGRDTQYF
-	TRBV30	TRBJ1-1	-	TGTGCCTGGACGAGGAGGGGACCGAACACTGAAGCTTTCTTT	CAWTRRGPNTEAFF
-	TRBV11-2	TRBJ2-5	few	TGTGCCAGCAGCTTAGGGGTCGGGGGTGAGACCCAGTACTTC	CASSLGVGGETQYF
-	TRBV6-1	TRBJ2-7	-	TGTGCCAGCAGTTACGCGCGGGAGCAGTACTTC	CASSYAREQYF
TRBD2	TRBV10-3	TRBJ2-1	-	TGTGCCATCAGTGACCTAGCGGGAGGGGCTGAGCAGTTCTTC	CAISDLAGGAEQFF
-	TRBV6-5	TRBJ1-4	-	TGTGCCAGCAGTTACTCGCTGACCGAAAATGAAAAACTGTTTTTT	CASSYSLTENEKLFF
TRBD1	TRBV2	TRBJ1-1	-	TGTGCCAGCAGTCCGGGACAGGGGATAGGTGCTTTCTTT	CASSPGQGIGAFF
TRBD2	TRBV27	TRBJ2-1	-	TGTGTCGCCATAAAGACTAGCGGGAGAAATGAGCAGTTCTTC	CVAIKTSGRNEQFF
-	TRBV7-9	TRBJ1-2	-	TGTGCCAGCAGCTTAACCGTGGGCGGTGGCTACACCTTC	CASSLTVGGGYTF
TRBD1	TRBV5-1	TRBJ1-1	-	TGCGCCAGCAGCCTAATAGGACAGGGAGGTACTGAAGCTTTCTTT	CASSLIGQGGTEAFF
-	TRBV5-6	TRBJ2-1	-	TGTGCCAGCAGCGACGGGAGTTCAAATGAGCAGTTCTTC	CASSDGSSNEQFF
-	TRBV5-1	TRBJ1-2	once	TGCGCCAGCAGCTCCTCGGGAGGGGACGGCTACACCTTC	CASSSSGGDGYTF
-	TRBV7-9	TRBJ2-4	-	TGTGCCAGCAGCGTATATCAGGGGCCGAAAAACATTCAGTACTTC	CASSVYQGPKNIQYF
TRBD2	TRBV5-1	TRBJ2-7	-	TGCGCCAGCAGCTTAACCGGGGGGTACTACGAGCAGTACTTC	CASSLTGGYYEQYF
-	TRBV4-1	TRBJ1-6	-	TGCGCCAGCAGCCGCGGAGGGGGTCTGAGGAATTCACCCCTCCACTTT	CASSRGGGLRNSPLHF
-	TRBV7-9	TRBJ1-1	-	TGTGCCAGCACCCCTCCAAGTCTGAACACTGAAGCTTTCTTT	CASTPPSLNTEAFF
TRBD1	TRBV2	TRBJ1-5	-	TGTGCCAGCAGGGAGGGGACAGGGTCAAATCAGCCCCAGCATTTT	CASREGTGSNQPQHF
-	TRBV5-4	TRBJ2-1	-	TGTGCCAGCAGCCGACACCAATCTGCCTACAATGAGCAGTTCTTC	CASSRHQSAYNEQFF
TRBD2	TRBV7-3	TRBJ2-5	-	TGTGCCAGCAGCTCTACTAGCGGGGAGCAAGAGACCCAGTACTTC	CASSSTSGEQETQYF
TRBD1	TRBV10-1	TRBJ2-2	-	TGCGCCAGCGGACAGGGGGACACCGGGGAGCTGTTTTTT	CASGQGDTGELFF
-	TRBV6-4	TRBJ1-2	once	TGTGCCAGCAGTGCGAAAAGCCGGGGCAGCTCTAACTATGGCTACACCTTC	CASSAKSRGSSNYGYTF
-	TRBV23-1	TRBJ1-2	-	TGCGCCAGCAGGCAGGTGAGACAGGAAGACTATGGCTACACCTTC	CASRQVRQEDYGYTF
-	TRBV7-3	TRBJ2-1	few	TGTGCCAGCAGCTCAGAAGCAGGGGTTAGTAATGAGCAGTTCTTC	CASSSEAGVSNEQFF
-	TRBV4-1	TRBJ1-5	-	TGCGCCAGCAGATTGGACGGTGCGGGCAATCAGCCCCAGCATTTT	CASRLDGAGNQPQHF
-	TRBV14	TRBJ2-1	-	TGTGCCAGCAGCCAAGCGAGTGAGCAGTTCTTC	CASSQASEQFF
-	TRBV6-1	TRBJ1-5	-	TGTGCCAGCAGTCGGGGGGGGTTTCAGCCCCAGCATTTT	CASSRGGFQPQHF
-	TRBV27	TRBJ1-1	-	TGTGCCAGCAGCCCTGAAGGGTACACTGAAGCTTTCTTT	CASSPEGYTEAFF
-	TRBV5-1	TRBJ2-7	-	TGCGCCAGCAGTCGAAGGCCGGGAGACGACGAGCAGTACTTC	CASSRRPGDDEQYF